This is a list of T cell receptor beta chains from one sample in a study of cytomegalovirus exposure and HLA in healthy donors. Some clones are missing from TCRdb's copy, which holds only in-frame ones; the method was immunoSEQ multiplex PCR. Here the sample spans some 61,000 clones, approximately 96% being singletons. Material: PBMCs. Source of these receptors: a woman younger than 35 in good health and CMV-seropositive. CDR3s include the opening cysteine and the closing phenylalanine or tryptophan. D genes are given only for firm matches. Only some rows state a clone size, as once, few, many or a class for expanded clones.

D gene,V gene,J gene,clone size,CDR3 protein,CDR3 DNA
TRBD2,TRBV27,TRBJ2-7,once,CASSPGTGGYEQYF,TGTGCCAGCAGTCCGGGGACGGGAGGATACGAGCAGTACTTC
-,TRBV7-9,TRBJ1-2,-,CASSLAFYGYTF,TGTGCCAGCAGCTTAGCCTTCTATGGCTACACCTTC
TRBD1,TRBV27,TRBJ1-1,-,CASSSSGQATEAFF,TGTGCCAGCAGTTCATCAGGACAGGCCACTGAAGCTTTCTTT
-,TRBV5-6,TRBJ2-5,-,CASSLDRQETQYF,TGTGCCAGCAGCTTGGACAGGCAAGAGACCCAGTACTTC
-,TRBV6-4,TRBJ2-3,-,CASSDSGGSTDTQYF,TGTGCCAGCAGTGACAGTGGAGGCAGCACAGATACGCAGTATTTT
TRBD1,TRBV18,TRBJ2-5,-,CASSTQGALETQYF,TGTGCCAGCTCCACACAGGGGGCGCTTGAGACCCAGTACTTC
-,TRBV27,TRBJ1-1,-,CASSLTGRNTEAFF,TGTGCCAGCAGTTTAACAGGGAGGAACACTGAAGCTTTCTTT
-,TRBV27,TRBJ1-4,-,CASSPSGHLNEKLFF,TGTGCCAGCAGCCCCTCGGGACACCTCAATGAAAAACTGTTTTTT
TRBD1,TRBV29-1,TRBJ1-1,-,CSGGTGGRGNTEAFF,TGCAGCGGTGGGACAGGGGGCCGGGGCAACACTGAAGCTTTCTTT
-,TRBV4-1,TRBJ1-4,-,CASSQEFGGLSEKLFF,TGCGCCAGCAGCCAAGAATTCGGGGGGCTAAGTGAAAAACTGTTTTTT